The 18 T cell receptor beta chains given below trace back to one sample, sequenced in a study of blood T cell repertoires in COVID-19. Assay used: immunoSEQ multiplex PCR; TCRdb lists only in-frame clones, some missing. The table lists under 200,000 clones, around 90% of them singletons. The sequencing input was peripheral blood. The receptors shown here come from a man between 45 and 60 years old with acute or convalescent COVID-19.

CDR3 protein: CASSLQVTEAFF. The CDR3, as DNA: TGTGCCAGCAGCTTGCAGGTTACCGAAGCTTTCTTT. The chain recombines TRBV5-6 with TRBJ1-1; D remains ambiguous. V lost 1 base and J 8 bases, leaving 9 bases between the germline ends. The CDR3 consists of 12 residues. CDR1 and CDR2 (germline): SGHDT, YYEEEE.

The V gene is TRBV2, the J gene TRBJ1-2; 8 bases match TRBD1. The CDR3 length is 15 residues. Trimming at V came to 6 bases and at J to 2 bases, leaving 8 bases not matched to a gene. The V gene's germline CDR1 is SNHLY and CDR2 FYNNEI. The CDR3 DNA reads as TGTGCCAGCAGCGCTTTGGACAGGGAAAACTATGGCTACACCTTC. Residues: CASSALDRENYGYTF. Full variable domain (outside the CDR3, taken from reference TRBV2 and TRBJ1-2): EPEVTQTPSHQVTQMGQEVILRCVPISNHLYFYWYRQILGQKVEFLVSFYNNEISEKSEIFDDQFSVERPDGSNFTLKIRSTKLEDSAMYFCASSALDRENYGYTFGSGTRLTVV.

The V gene is TRBV28, the J gene TRBJ2-7, with TRBD1 matching 7 bases. The CDR3 sequence is 12 residues long. After removal of 8 bases from V and 1 base from J, the junction contained 2 bases not matched to a gene. Germline values: CDR1 MDHEN, CDR2 SYDVKM. The CDR3 is CASEDRSYEQYF. CDR3 nucleotides: TGTGCCAGCGAGGACAGGTCCTACGAGCAGTACTTC.

This clone has more than one count but fewer than ten. The J gene is TRBJ1-1, the V gene TRBV6-5; D ambiguous. Germline lookup yields CDR1 MNHEY and CDR2 SVGAGI. This CDR3 is 13 amino acids long. Trimming shortened V by 2 bases and J by 1 base, and 5 bases separated the two germline ends. The CDR3 bases are TGTGCCAGCAGTTACACTCAGAACACTGAAGCTTTCTTT. Its protein product is CASSYTQNTEAFF.

V is TRBV3-1 (or the pseudogene TRBV3-2) and J is TRBJ1-1; tentative D call: TRBD1 (6 bases). Germline assignment: CDR1 LGHDT and CDR2 YNNKEL (reference sequence). The V gene lost 6 bases and the J gene lost 5 bases, with 13 bases spanning the gap. The CDR3 is made up of 13 amino acids. The CDR3 reads CASRKGGRTEAFF. The CDR3 nucleotides read TGTGCCAGCAGAAAAGGGGGTAGAACTGAAGCTTTCTTT.

This rearrangement joins TRBV11-2 to TRBJ2-7; tentatively, D is TRBD1 (6 bases). This CDR3 is built from 15 residues. Germline CDR1 is SGHAT and CDR2 is FQNNGV. V was pared by 3 bases and J by 3 bases, with 15 bases between. Here the CDR3 reads CASSFSRDTIYEQYF. The CDR3 DNA sequence: TGTGCCAGCAGCTTTAGCCGGGACACCATCTACGAGCAGTACTTC.

The genes are TRBV27 and TRBJ2-6, with D perhaps TRBD2 (6 bases). V was pared by 5 bases and J by 4 bases, with 12 bases between. In germline, CDR1 is MNHEY, CDR2 SMNVEV (reference sequence). The CDR3 extends over 15 amino acids. CDR3 protein: CASSMWAGGANVLTF. The CDR3 region has the DNA TGTGCCAGCAGTATGTGGGCGGGAGGGGCCAACGTCCTGACTTTC.

The rearrangement links TRBV4-1 to TRBJ1-1, with D possibly TRBD1 on 5 matching bases. Germline V gives CDR1 MGHRA, CDR2 YSYEKL. The ends were cut back, 2 bases at V and 0 bases at J, with 7 bases in the middle. This CDR3 has 14 residues. CDR3 DNA: TGCGCCAGCAGCCAAACGACAGTGAACACTGAAGCTTTCTTT. Translation gives CASSQTTVNTEAFF.

This chain joins TRBV23-1 and TRBJ1-1; possible D gene TRBD1, 6 bases. TRBV23-1 counts as an open reading frame of uncertain function. CDR3 length equals 19 residues. Trimming left V 3 bases short and J 3 bases short, with 26 bases between. CDR3 DNA sequence: TGCGCCAGCAGTCAGGGCTTGAGGACAGAGACAATTCTGGACACTGAAGCTTTCTTT. The encoded protein is CASSQGLRTETILDTEAFF.

This rearrangement joins TRBV2 to TRBJ1-1; no reliable D call. Germline V gives CDR1 SNHLY, CDR2 FYNNEI. The length of the CDR3 is 13 residues. Trimming shortened V by 4 bases and J by 3 bases, and 9 bases separated the two germline ends. For the CDR3, the DNA is TGTGCCAGCAGTGGGAGGGTTGACACTGAAGCTTTCTTT. It specifies CASSGRVDTEAFF.

The chain recombines TRBV24-1 with TRBJ2-3; 8 positions agree with TRBD1. Germline loops: CDR1 KGHDR, CDR2 SFDVKD. CDR3 length equals 17 residues. Unmatched junction bases numbered 15, after V lost 7 bases and J lost 4 bases. This CDR3 reads CATRAAGTGEQSDTQYF. The CDR3 DNA reads as TGTGCCACCAGAGCGGCCGGGACAGGAGAACAATCAGATACGCAGTATTTT.

V gene TRBV7-3 combines with J gene TRBJ1-1, with no clear D. This CDR3 comprises 14 residues. Per the germline V gene, CDR1 is SGHTA and CDR2 is FQGTGA. The germline V and J ends were trimmed by 5 bases and 1 base, with 11 bases remaining between them. This CDR3 is CASSPQVGNTEAFF. For the CDR3, the DNA is TGTGCCAGCAGCCCCCAGGTAGGGAACACTGAAGCTTTCTTT.

In this sample, this clone turned up once. The CDR3 is CASSLRGGSGNTIYF. The CDR3, as DNA: TGTGCCAGCAGTTTGAGGGGAGGGTCTGGAAACACCATATATTTT. This rearrangement joins TRBV28 to TRBJ1-3; the D gene is possibly TRBD1 (5 bases). Trimming removed 3 bases at V and 1 base at J, with 10 bases between. Germline-derived CDR1 and CDR2 are MDHEN and SYDVKM. The length of the CDR3 is 15 residues. The variable domain in full, with the rest retrieved from reference TRBV28 and TRBJ1-3, is DVKVTQSSRYLVKRTGEKVFLECVQDMDHENMFWYRQDPGLGLRLIYFSYDVKMKEKGDIPEGYSVSREKKERFSLILESASTNQTSMYLCASSLRGGSGNTIYFGEGSWLTVV.

The rearrangement links TRBV18 to TRBJ1-1, with D maybe TRBD1 (5 bases). The CDR3 runs 13 residues. Germline V gives CDR1 KGHSH, CDR2 LQKENI. V dropped 6 bases and J dropped 6 bases, with 14 bases sitting between them. The CDR3 coding sequence is TGTGCCAGCTCCACAGGAGATCTGGCTGAAGCTTTCTTT. It is translated as CASSTGDLAEAFF.

This chain uses TRBV28 with TRBJ2-7; possible D gene TRBD2, 5 bases. The CDR3 has 15 amino acids. The germline V and J ends were trimmed by 3 bases and 7 bases, with 19 bases remaining between them. The germline V gene encodes CDR1 MDHEN and CDR2 SYDVKM. For the CDR3, the DNA is TGTGCCAGCAGTTTGGGCCGGGGTGGCTCTAGGGAGCAGTACGTC. Protein product: CASSLGRGGSREQYV.

This chain joins TRBV6-2 or TRBV6-3 and TRBJ2-1, with 7 positions matching TRBD1. The germline V gene has CDR1 MNHEY and CDR2 SVGEGT. This CDR3 is built from 13 residues. The V and J ends lost 5 bases and 8 bases, in that order; junction bases with no gene match: 6. Here the CDR3 reads CASSGNRGYEQFF. The CDR3 bases are TGTGCCAGCAGTGGGAACAGGGGTTATGAGCAGTTCTTC.

The rearrangement links TRBV2 to TRBJ1-2; 8 nucleotides line up with TRBD1. V was pared by 6 bases and J by 7 bases, with 1 base of the junction left unmatched. The CDR3 extends over 11 amino acids. CDR1 is SNHLY and CDR2 is FYNNEI in the germline V gene. The CDR3, as DNA: TGTGCCAGCAGACAGGGGGGTGGCTACACCTTC. This codes for CASRQGGGYTF. Full variable domain (outside the CDR3, taken from reference TRBV2 and TRBJ1-2): EPEVTQTPSHQVTQMGQEVILRCVPISNHLYFYWYRQILGQKVEFLVSFYNNEISEKSEIFDDQFSVERPDGSNFTLKIRSTKLEDSAMYFCASRQGGGYTFGSGTRLTVV.

V and J are TRBV27 and TRBJ2-3; a weak D match, TRBD2 (5 bases). Germline assignment: CDR1 MNHEY and CDR2 SMNVEV (reference sequence). Trimming shortened V by 5 bases and J by 3 bases, and 12 bases separated the two germline ends. This CDR3 has 14 residues. The CDR3 DNA sequence: TGTGCCAGCAGTAGCCTAGCTCCAACAGATACGCAGTATTTT. It is translated as CASSSLAPTDTQYF.